This TCR beta chain is drawn from a study of blood T cell repertoires in COVID-19. In its sample, this clone was seen once. Assay used: immunoSEQ multiplex PCR; TCRdb lists only in-frame clones, some missing. Found here are around 150,000 clones, around four fifths of them singletons; the top ten hold 22%. The CDR3 runs 13 residues. Trimming cost V 1 base and J 7 bases; bases outside gene matches: 0. The germline V gene has CDR1 SGHNT and CDR2 YYREEE (reference sequence). This chain joins TRBV5-4 and TRBJ2-1; 9 nucleotides match TRBD2. This receptor was obtained from a woman aged 80 or over with acute or convalescent COVID-19. Sequencing input: peripheral blood. This CDR3 reads CASSLTSGNEQFF. The CDR3 coding sequence is TGTGCCAGCAGCTTGACTAGCGGGAATGAGCAGTTCTTC.